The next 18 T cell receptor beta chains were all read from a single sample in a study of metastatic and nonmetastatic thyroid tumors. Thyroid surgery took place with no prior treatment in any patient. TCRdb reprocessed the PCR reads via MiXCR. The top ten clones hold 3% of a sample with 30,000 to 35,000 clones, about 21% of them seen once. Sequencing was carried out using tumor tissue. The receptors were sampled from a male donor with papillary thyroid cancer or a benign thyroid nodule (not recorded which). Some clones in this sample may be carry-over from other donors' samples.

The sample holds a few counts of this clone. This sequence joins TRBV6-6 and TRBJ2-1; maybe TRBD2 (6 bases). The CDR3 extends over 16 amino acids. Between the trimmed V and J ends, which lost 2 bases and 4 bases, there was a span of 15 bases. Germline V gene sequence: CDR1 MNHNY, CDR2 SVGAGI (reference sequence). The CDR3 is CASSYKGRGVYNEQFF. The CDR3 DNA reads TGTGCCAGCAGTTACAAAGGGCGGGGCGTATACAATGAGCAGTTCTTC.

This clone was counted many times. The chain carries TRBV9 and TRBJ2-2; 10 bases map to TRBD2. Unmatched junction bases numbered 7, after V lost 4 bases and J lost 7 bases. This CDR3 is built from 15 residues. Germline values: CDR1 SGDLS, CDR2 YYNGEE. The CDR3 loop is CASSLTSGNGGELFF. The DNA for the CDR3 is TGTGCCAGCAGCTTAACTAGCGGGAATGGCGGGGAGCTGTTTTTT. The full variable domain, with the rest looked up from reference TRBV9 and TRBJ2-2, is DSGVTQTPKHLITATGQRVTLRCSPRSGDLSVYWYQQSLDQGLQFLIQYYNGEERAKGNILERFSAQQFPDLHSELNLSSLELGDSALYFCASSLTSGNGGELFFGEGSRLTVL.

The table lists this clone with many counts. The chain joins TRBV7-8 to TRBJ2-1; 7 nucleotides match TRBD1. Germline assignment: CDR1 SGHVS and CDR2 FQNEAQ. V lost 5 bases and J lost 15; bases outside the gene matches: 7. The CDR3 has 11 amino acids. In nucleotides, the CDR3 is TGTGCCAGCAGCAACCGGGACAGACCGTTCTTC. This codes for CASSNRDRPFF.

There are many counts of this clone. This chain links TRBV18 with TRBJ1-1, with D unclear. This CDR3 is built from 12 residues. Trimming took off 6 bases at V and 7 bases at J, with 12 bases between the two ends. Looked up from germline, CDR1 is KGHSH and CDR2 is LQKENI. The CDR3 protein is CASSTDALEAFF. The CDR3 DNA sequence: TGTGCCAGCTCCACTGACGCACTTGAAGCTTTCTTT.

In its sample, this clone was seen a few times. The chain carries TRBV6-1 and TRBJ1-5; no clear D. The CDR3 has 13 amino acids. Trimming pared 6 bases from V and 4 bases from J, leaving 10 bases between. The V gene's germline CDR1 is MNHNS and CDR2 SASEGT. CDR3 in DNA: TGTGCCAGCAGCCCGAACGCGAATCAGCCCCAGCATTTT. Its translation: CASSPNANQPQHF.

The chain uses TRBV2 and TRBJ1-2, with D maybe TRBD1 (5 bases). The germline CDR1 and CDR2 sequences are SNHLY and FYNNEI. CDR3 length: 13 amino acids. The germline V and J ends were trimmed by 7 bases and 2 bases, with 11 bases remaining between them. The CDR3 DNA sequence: TGTGCCAGCACCCCCTGGGACAACTATGGCTACACCTTC. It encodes CASTPWDNYGYTF.

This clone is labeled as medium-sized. DNA of the CDR3: TGTGCCAGCAGTTTTACGACTACTAATGAGCAGTTCTTC. Residues: CASSFTTTNEQFF. This chain links TRBV12-3 or TRBV12-4 with TRBJ2-1; D is possibly TRBD2 (5 bases). Trimming removed 3 bases from V and 7 bases from J, with 10 bases in between. The CDR3 loop spans 13 amino acids.

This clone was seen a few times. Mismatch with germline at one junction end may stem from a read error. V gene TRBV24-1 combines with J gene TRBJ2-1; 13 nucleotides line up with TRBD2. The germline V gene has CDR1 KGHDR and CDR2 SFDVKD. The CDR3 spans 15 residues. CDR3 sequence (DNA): TGTTCCACCAGTGTGGTACTAGCGGGAGGGCATGAGCAGTTCTTC. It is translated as CSTSVVLAGGHEQFF.

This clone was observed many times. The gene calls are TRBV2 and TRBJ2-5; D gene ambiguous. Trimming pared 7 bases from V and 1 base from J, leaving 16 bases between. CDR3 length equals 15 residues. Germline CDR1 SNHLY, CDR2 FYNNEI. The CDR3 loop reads CASTVGIRLQETQYF. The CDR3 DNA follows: TGTGCCAGCACTGTAGGAATACGGCTCCAAGAGACCCAGTACTTC.

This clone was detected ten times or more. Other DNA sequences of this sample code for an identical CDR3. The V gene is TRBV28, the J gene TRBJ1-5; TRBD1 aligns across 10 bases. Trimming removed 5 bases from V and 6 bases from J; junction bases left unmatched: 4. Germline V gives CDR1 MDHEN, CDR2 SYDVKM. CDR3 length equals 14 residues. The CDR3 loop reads CASSGQGVGQPQHF. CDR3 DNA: TGTGCCAGCAGTGGACAGGGGGTAGGTCAGCCCCAGCATTTT.

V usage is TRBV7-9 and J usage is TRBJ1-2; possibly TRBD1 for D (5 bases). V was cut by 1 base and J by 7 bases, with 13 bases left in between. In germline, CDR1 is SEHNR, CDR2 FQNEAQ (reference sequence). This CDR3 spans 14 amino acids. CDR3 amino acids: CASSLEGGGSGYTF. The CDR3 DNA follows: TGTGCCAGCAGCTTAGAAGGCGGGGGGAGTGGCTACACCTTC.

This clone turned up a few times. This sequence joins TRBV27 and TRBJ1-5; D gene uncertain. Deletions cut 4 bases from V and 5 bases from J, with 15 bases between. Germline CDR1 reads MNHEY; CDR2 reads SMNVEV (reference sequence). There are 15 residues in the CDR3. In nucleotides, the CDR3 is TGTGCCAGCAGTTCTTTATGGGCAGAACATCAGCCCCAGCATTTT. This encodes CASSSLWAEHQPQHF.

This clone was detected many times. Here the CDR3 DNA reads TGTGCCAGCAGTCGTATATTGGGCCTAAGTGAAAAACTGTTTTTT. It codes for CASSRILGLSEKLFF. The genes are TRBV6-1 and TRBJ1-4; D is undetermined. CDR1 is MNHNS and CDR2 is SASEGT in the germline V gene. Trimming removed 5 bases from V and 7 bases from J, with 17 bases in between. CDR3 length equals 15 residues.

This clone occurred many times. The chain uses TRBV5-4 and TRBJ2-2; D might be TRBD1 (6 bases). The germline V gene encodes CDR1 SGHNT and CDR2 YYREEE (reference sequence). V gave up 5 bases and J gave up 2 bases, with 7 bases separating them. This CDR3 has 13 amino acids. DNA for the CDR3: TGTGCCAGCAGGACAGGAAACACCGGGGAGCTGTTTTTT. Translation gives CASRTGNTGELFF.

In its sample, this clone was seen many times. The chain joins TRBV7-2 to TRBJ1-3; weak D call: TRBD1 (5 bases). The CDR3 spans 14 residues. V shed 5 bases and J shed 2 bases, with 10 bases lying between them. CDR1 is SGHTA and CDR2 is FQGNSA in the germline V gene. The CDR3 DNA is TGTGCCAGCAGCCCCCAGGGTACTGGAAACACCATATATTTT. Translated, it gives CASSPQGTGNTIYF.

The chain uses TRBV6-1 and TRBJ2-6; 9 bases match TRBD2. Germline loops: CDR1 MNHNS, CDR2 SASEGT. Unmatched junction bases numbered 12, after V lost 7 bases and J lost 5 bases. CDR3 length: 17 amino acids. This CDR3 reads CASTMGAGGPRANVLTF. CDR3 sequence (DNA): TGTGCCAGCACCATGGGGGCGGGGGGGCCCCGGGCCAACGTCCTGACTTTC.

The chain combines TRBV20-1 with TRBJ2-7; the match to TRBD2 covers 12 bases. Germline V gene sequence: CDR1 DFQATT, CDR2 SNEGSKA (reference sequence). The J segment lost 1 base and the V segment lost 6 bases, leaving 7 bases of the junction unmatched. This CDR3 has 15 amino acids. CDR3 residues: CSANPGLAGSYEQYF. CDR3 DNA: TGCAGTGCAAACCCGGGACTAGCGGGTTCCTACGAGCAGTACTTC.

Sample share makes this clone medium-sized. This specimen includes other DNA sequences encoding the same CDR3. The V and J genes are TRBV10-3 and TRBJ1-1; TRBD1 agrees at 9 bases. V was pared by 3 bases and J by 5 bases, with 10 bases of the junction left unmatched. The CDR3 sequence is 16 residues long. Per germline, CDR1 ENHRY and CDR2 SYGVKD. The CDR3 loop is CAISDIGTGSRTEAFF. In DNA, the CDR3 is TGTGCCATCAGTGATATTGGGACAGGGAGTCGGACTGAAGCTTTCTTT.